This T cell receptor (beta chain) stems from a study of T cells in Graves' hyperthyroidism and ophthalmopathy. Notes on the study in general: Most thyroid clonotypes with frequency above 0.001 were detected in blood. Through a model of 13 V-J features, ophthalmopathy was separated from stable hyperthyroidism.

The length of the CDR3 is 16 residues. The germline gives CDR1 SGDLS, CDR2 YYNGEE. The V gene lost 3 bases and the J gene lost 7 bases, with 17 bases spanning the gap. RNA transcripts were the template for amplifying TCR beta CDR3 regions. HTBI primers drove first-round RT-PCR of the TCR CDR3. TCRdb reprocessed the multiplex PCR reads via MiXCR and lists one record per CDR3 protein. The repertoire holds around 600,000 distinct CDR3 sequences, about 45% seen once, with less than 9.5% in the top ten. With regard to this clonotype: What it binds is not known.

Each diagnosis drew on symptoms, thyroxine, TRAb, thyroid ultrasound and orbital computed tomography findings. The specimen sequenced was peripheral blood or thyroid tissue (not recorded which). The clonotype originates from an adult man with Graves' disease, either hyperthyroidism or ophthalmopathy (not recorded which). The chain carries TRBV9 and TRBJ1-6; a possible D gene is TRBD1 (6 bases). The CDR3 reads CASSARGGGENSPLHF. The CDR3 nucleotides are TGTGCCAGCAGCGCAAGGGGGGGAGGCGAGAATTCACCCCTCCACTTT.